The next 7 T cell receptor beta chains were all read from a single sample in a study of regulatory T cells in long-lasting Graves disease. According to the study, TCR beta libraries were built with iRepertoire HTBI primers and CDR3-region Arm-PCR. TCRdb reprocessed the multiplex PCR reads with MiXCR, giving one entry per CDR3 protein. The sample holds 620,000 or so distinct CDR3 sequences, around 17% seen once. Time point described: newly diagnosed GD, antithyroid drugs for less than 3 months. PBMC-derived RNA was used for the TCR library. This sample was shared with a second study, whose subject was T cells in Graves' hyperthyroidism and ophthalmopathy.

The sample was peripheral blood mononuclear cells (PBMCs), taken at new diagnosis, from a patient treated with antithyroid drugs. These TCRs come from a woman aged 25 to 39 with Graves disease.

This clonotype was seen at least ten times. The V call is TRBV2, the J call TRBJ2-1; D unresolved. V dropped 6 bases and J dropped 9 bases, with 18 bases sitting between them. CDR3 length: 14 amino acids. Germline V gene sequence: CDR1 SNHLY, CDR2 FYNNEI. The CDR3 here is CASRKGPVAAEQFF. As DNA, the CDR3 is TGTGCCAGCAGGAAAGGACCAGTAGCTGCTGAGCAGTTCTTC. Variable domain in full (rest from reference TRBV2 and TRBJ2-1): EPEVTQTPSHQVTQMGQEVILRCVPISNHLYFYWYRQILGQKVEFLVSFYNNEISEKSEIFDDQFSVERPDGSNFTLKIRSTKLEDSAMYFCASRKGPVAAEQFFGPGTRLTVL.

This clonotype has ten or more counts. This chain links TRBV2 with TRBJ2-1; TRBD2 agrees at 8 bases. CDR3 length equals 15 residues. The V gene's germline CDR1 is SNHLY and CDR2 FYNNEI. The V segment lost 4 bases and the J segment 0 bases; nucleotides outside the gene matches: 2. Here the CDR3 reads CASSGAGGSYNEQFF. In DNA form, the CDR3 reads TGTGCCAGCAGTGGGGCGGGGGGCTCCTACAATGAGCAGTTCTTC.

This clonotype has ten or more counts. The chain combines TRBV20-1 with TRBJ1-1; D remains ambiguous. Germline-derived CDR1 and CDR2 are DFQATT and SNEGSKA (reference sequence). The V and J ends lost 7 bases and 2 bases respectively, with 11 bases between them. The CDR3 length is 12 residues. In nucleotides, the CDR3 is TGCAGTGGTAAGTCGGCCAACACTGAAGCTTTCTTT. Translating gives CSGKSANTEAFF.

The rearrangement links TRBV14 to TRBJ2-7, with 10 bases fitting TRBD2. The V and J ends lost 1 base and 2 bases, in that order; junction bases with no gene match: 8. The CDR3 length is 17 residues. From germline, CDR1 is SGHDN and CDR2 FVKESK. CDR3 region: CASSQAPGTSEAYEQYF. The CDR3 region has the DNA TGTGCCAGCAGCCAAGCGCCCGGGACTAGCGAGGCCTACGAGCAGTACTTC.

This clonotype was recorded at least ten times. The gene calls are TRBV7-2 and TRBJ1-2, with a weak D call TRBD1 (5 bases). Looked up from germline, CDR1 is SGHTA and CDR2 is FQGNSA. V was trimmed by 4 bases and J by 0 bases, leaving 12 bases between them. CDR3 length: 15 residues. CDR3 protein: CASSYTGPANYGYTF. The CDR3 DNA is TGTGCCAGCAGCTACACAGGACCCGCTAACTATGGCTACACCTTC.

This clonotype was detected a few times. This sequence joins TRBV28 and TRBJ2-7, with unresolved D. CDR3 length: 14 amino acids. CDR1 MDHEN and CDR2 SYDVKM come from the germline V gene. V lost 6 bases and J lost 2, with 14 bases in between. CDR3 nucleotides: TGTGCCAGCAGACCCTACTCCTCAGCCTACGAGCAGTACTTC. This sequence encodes CASRPYSSAYEQYF.

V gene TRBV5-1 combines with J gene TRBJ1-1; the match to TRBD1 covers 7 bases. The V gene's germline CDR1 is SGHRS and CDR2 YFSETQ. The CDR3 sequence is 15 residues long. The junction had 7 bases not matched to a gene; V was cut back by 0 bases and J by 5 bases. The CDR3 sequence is CASSLDTGDGTEAFF. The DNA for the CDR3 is TGCGCCAGCAGCTTGGATACAGGGGACGGAACTGAAGCTTTCTTT.